The TCR beta chain described here comes from a study of T-cell reconstitution after alpha-beta-depleted transplantation in children. This sample's TCRbeta library carried unique molecular identifier barcodes. TCRdb processed the PCR reads anew with MiXCR; each CDR3 protein has one entry. The table lists 350,000 to 450,000 distinct CDR3 sequences, roughly 14% of them singletons. At least ten counts were recorded for this clonotype. The germline V gene encodes CDR1 WSHSY and CDR2 SAAADI. This CDR3 region has 15 residues. V was pared by 2 bases and J by 0 bases, with 9 bases between. This sample comprised PBMCs, obtained from the stem cell graft. The chain has TRBV10-2 and TRBJ2-3; maybe TRBD1 (6 bases). The receptor was derived from a human donor who donated a stem cell graft to a child with Fanconi anemia. CDR3 coding DNA: TGCGCCAGCAGTGAGAGCGGACAGAGCACAGATACGCAGTATTTT. As protein: CASSESGQSTDTQYF.